These 29 T cell receptor beta chains were all obtained from the same sample, sequenced in a study of cytomegalovirus exposure and HLA in healthy donors. It was with 60 Vbeta and 13 Jbeta primers that the PCR ran. The table came from immunoSEQ multiplex PCR; TCRdb's copy has only in-frame clones and leaves some out. The sample yields over 150,000 clones, roughly two thirds seen once. The sample was PBMCs. These receptors originate from a woman between 35 and 50 years old in good health and CMV-seropositive.

The rearrangement links TRBV6-1 to TRBJ2-1; a possible D gene is TRBD1 (6 bases). The CDR3 is made up of 17 amino acids. Trimming pared 0 bases from V and 4 bases from J, leaving 16 bases between. CDR1 and CDR2 (germline): MNHNS, SASEGT. CDR3 sequence (DNA): TGTGCCAGCAGTGAAGCTAGGCGAGGGGGAATTTACAATGAGCAGTTCTTC. It codes for CASSEARRGGIYNEQFF.

The V and J genes are TRBV9 and TRBJ2-1, with a tentative D call TRBD2 (5 bases). The CDR3 has 15 amino acids. CDR1 is SGDLS, CDR2 YYNGEE, per germline. V lost 0 bases to trimming and J lost 3 bases, with 10 bases between them. CDR3 nucleotides: TGTGCCAGCAGCGTAGGCCCTGAGGGCTACAATGAGCAGTTCTTC. The encoded protein is CASSVGPEGYNEQFF.

The chain joins TRBV9 to TRBJ1-5; TRBD1 aligns across 9 bases. After removal of 0 bases from V and 6 bases from J, the junction contained 4 bases not matched to a gene. Per germline, CDR1 SGDLS and CDR2 YYNGEE. The CDR3 spans 15 residues. CDR3 in DNA: TGTGCCAGCAGCGTAGAAGACAGGGGGGTTCAGCCCCAGCATTTT. Translation: CASSVEDRGVQPQHF.

The V gene is TRBV6-5, the J gene TRBJ2-5; TRBD2 matches 7 bases. Per germline, CDR1 MNHEY and CDR2 SVGAGI. This CDR3 contains 14 residues. The V segment lost 2 bases and the J segment 2 bases; nucleotides outside the gene matches: 2. The CDR3: CASSYPGGQETQYF. CDR3 nucleotides: TGTGCCAGCAGTTACCCCGGGGGGCAAGAGACCCAGTACTTC.

The chain combines TRBV7-2 with TRBJ2-3, with D possibly being TRBD2 (6 bases). This CDR3 spans 16 amino acids. V lost 3 bases and J 2 bases, leaving 15 bases between the germline ends. Per germline, CDR1 SGHTA and CDR2 FQGNSA. CDR3: CASSLGGPSITDTQYF. CDR3 DNA: TGTGCCAGCAGCTTGGGGGGACCGAGCATCACAGATACGCAGTATTTT.

This clone was picked up a small number of times. At one boundary the junction diverges from the germline segment, which might be a read error. The chain joins TRBV12-5 to TRBJ1-2, with 9 bases aligning to TRBD1. The CDR3 covers 16 residues. CDR1 is LGHNT and CDR2 is FRNRAP in the germline V gene. CDR3 sequence: CASGLDRDRANYGYPF. The CDR3 bases are TGTGCTAGTGGTTTGGATCGGGACAGGGCTAACTATGGCTACCCCTTC.

The genes are TRBV4-2 and TRBJ2-2; 8 nucleotides agree with TRBD2. The CDR3 has 17 residues. Germline V gene data show CDR1 as LGHNA and CDR2 as YNFKEQ. The junction had 6 bases not matched to a gene; V was cut back by 2 bases and J by 1 base. Here the CDR3 reads CASSQRTAGGNTGELFF. The CDR3, as DNA: TGTGCCAGCAGCCAACGAACCGCGGGAGGGAACACCGGGGAGCTGTTTTTT.

The J gene is TRBJ1-3, the V gene TRBV9, with 10 bases aligning to TRBD1. V was pared by 2 bases and J by 0 bases, with 5 bases of the junction left unmatched. CDR1 SGDLS and CDR2 YYNGEE come from the germline V gene. The CDR3 extends over 17 amino acids. This chain's CDR3 is CASSVGQGQRSGNTIYF. CDR3 sequence (DNA): TGTGCCAGCAGCGTGGGACAGGGGCAACGCTCTGGAAACACCATATATTTT.

With respect to this clone: The junction differs from germline at one of its ends, possibly a read error. V usage is TRBV10-3 and J usage is TRBJ1-2, with 9 bases aligning to TRBD1. Germline CDR1 and CDR2: ENHRY and SYGVKD. The CDR3 sequence is 14 residues long. The CDR3, as DNA: TGTGCCATCAGCGAAGGACAGGGGCACTATGGCTACCCCTTC. Translating it yields CAISEGQGHYGYPF.

The chain combines TRBV7-8 with TRBJ2-5; 11 bases fit TRBD1. The J call is doubtful: the DNA matches TRBJ2-7 better. Germline V CDR1 and CDR2: SGHVS, FQNEAQ. The CDR3 extends over 14 amino acids. Here the CDR3 DNA reads TGTGCCAGCAGCCCGACCGGGACAGGGGGCGAGCAGTACTTC. Translation: CASSPTGTGGEQYF.

The V and J genes are TRBV13 and TRBJ1-1; D is ambiguous. The ends were cut back, 6 bases at V and 1 base at J, with 12 bases in the middle. CDR1 and CDR2 (germline): PRHDT, FYEKMQ (reference sequence). The CDR3 sequence is 14 residues long. The chain's CDR3 is CASRPSTANTEAFF. In DNA form, the CDR3 reads TGTGCCAGCAGGCCCAGCACAGCGAACACTGAAGCTTTCTTT.

Only a few counts were recorded for this clone. The chain couples TRBV28 to TRBJ1-5, with D possibly matching TRBD1 (5 bases). In germline, CDR1 is MDHEN, CDR2 SYDVKM. Trimming shortened V by 2 bases and J by 7 bases, and 12 bases separated the two germline ends. The CDR3 runs 14 residues. In nucleotides, the CDR3 is TGTGCCAGCAGTTTAATAGGGGCAGAACAGCCCCAGCATTTT. Translated, it gives CASSLIGAEQPQHF. The whole variable domain, remainder taken from reference TRBV28 and TRBJ1-5, is DVKVTQSSRYLVKRTGEKVFLECVQDMDHENMFWYRQDPGLGLRLIYFSYDVKMKEKGDIPEGYSVSREKKERFSLILESASTNQTSMYLCASSLIGAEQPQHFGDGTRLSIL.

This clone was observed a few times. The chain's CDR3 is CASAGVGAATNEKLFF. CDR3 bases: TGTGCCAGTGCAGGGGTCGGGGCTGCAACTAATGAAAAACTGTTTTTT. V and J are TRBV19 and TRBJ1-4, with a possible D match to TRBD1 (6 bases). CDR3 size: 16 residues. Germline CDR1 LNHDA, CDR2 SQIVND (reference sequence). V was pared by 8 bases and J by 0 bases, with 16 bases between.

This clone has more than one count but fewer than ten. The V and J genes are TRBV10-1 and TRBJ1-2; D unclear. Germline loops: CDR1 WNHNN, CDR2 SYGVQD (reference sequence). CDR3 length equals 13 residues. Trimming cost V 8 bases and J 3 bases, with 13 bases left between them. The CDR3 sequence is CASDEPGDYGYTF. The DNA of the CDR3 is TGCGCCAGCGACGAACCGGGAGACTATGGCTACACCTTC.

The CDR3 loop is CASRAADQPQHF. In nucleotides, the CDR3 is TGTGCCAGCAGAGCGGCCGATCAGCCCCAGCATTTT. The chain carries TRBV2 and TRBJ1-5; D unclear. The V gene's germline CDR1 is SNHLY and CDR2 FYNNEI. Deletions cut 6 bases from V and 5 bases from J, with 8 bases between. The CDR3 has 12 amino acids.

The chain carries TRBV7-9 and TRBJ2-2, with D maybe TRBD2 (5 bases). CDR1 SEHNR and CDR2 FQNEAQ come from the germline V gene (reference sequence). Between the trimmed V and J ends, which lost 5 bases and 0 bases, there was a span of 10 bases. There are 15 residues in the CDR3. The CDR3 bases are TGTGCCAGCAGCCTGATCGGGGCGAACACCGGGGAGCTGTTTTTT. Protein sequence: CASSLIGANTGELFF. Full variable domain (missing parts from reference TRBV7-9 and TRBJ2-2): DTGVSQNPRHKITKRGQNVTFRCDPISEHNRLYWYRQTLGQGPEFLTYFQNEAQLEKSRLLSDRFSAERPKGSFSTLEIQRTEQGDSAMYLCASSLIGANTGELFFGEGSRLTVL.

The V call is TRBV27, the J call TRBJ1-1, with 9 bases aligning to TRBD1. The CDR3 is 15 residues long. The J segment lost 0 bases and the V segment lost 6 bases, leaving 5 bases of the junction unmatched. CDR1 and CDR2 (germline): MNHEY, SMNVEV (reference sequence). CDR3 in DNA: TGTGCCAGCAGCTGGACAGGGGAATTGAACACTGAAGCTTTCTTT. Its protein product is CASSWTGELNTEAFF.

The CDR3 nucleotides read TGTGCCAGCAGCCTCGAAACAGGAGAACTCGAAGATACGCAGTATTTT. This encodes CASSLETGELEDTQYF. The J gene is TRBJ2-3, the V gene TRBV9; D may be TRBD1 (5 bases). CDR1 SGDLS and CDR2 YYNGEE come from the germline V gene. V lost 4 bases and J lost 5, with 20 bases in between. The CDR3 runs 16 residues.

V and J are TRBV7-9 and TRBJ1-3; possible D gene TRBD1, 5 bases. CDR1 and CDR2 (germline): SEHNR, FQNEAQ (reference sequence). The V end lost 2 bases, the J end lost 0 bases, and 14 bases lay between the germline ends. The CDR3 runs 17 residues. DNA of the CDR3: TGTGCCAGCAGCTTACGAATACTACAGGACTCTGGAAACACCATATATTTT. It yields the protein CASSLRILQDSGNTIYF.

The CDR3 DNA follows: TGTGCCAGCAGTTACCGTCACGGGGGGAACACTGAAGCTTTCTTT. This translates into CASSYRHGGNTEAFF. The rearrangement links TRBV6-5 to TRBJ1-1; D might be TRBD1 (5 bases). Per germline, CDR1 MNHEY and CDR2 SVGAGI. V gave up 2 bases and J gave up 1 base, with 11 bases separating them. This CDR3 has 15 residues.

V gene TRBV4-3 combines with J gene TRBJ2-3, with D possibly being TRBD1 (5 bases). V gave up 0 bases and J gave up 2 bases, with 15 bases separating them. This CDR3 is built from 17 residues. Germline CDR1 reads LGHNA; CDR2 reads YSLEER. This CDR3 reads CASSQELNRPPTDTQYF. CDR3 bases: TGCGCCAGCAGCCAAGAATTGAACAGGCCCCCCACAGATACGCAGTATTTT.

This clone showed up just a few times. V is TRBV6-6 and J is TRBJ1-1; 8 nucleotides align to TRBD1. Trimming removed 2 bases from V and 3 bases from J; junction bases left unmatched: 2. Germline V gene lookup returns CDR1 MNHNY and CDR2 SVGAGI (reference sequence). The CDR3 contains 14 residues. CDR3 protein: CASSYLTGDTEAFF. CDR3 DNA sequence: TGTGCCAGCAGTTACCTGACAGGGGACACTGAAGCTTTCTTT.

Regarding this clone: Other nucleotide sequences from this sample produce the same CDR3. This chain joins TRBV6-6 and TRBJ1-2; perhaps TRBD1 as D (5 bases). V was trimmed by 6 bases and J by 3 bases, leaving 11 bases between them. In germline, CDR1 is MNHNY, CDR2 SVGAGI (reference sequence). This CDR3 has 13 amino acids. The DNA of the CDR3 is TGTGCCAGCAGCCCCACGGGGGACTATGGCTACACCTTC. As protein: CASSPTGDYGYTF.

The gene calls are TRBV7-2 and TRBJ1-4; D is uncertain. Germline assignment: CDR1 SGHTA and CDR2 FQGNSA. This CDR3 is 13 amino acids long. Trimming took off 9 bases at V and 5 bases at J, with 13 bases between the two ends. The CDR3 nucleotides are TGTGCCAGTGAAGCTGGTCCCAATGAAAAACTGTTTTTT. Its translation: CASEAGPNEKLFF.

For the CDR3, the DNA is TGTGCCAGCTCACCACGACAGTCCAATCAGCCCCAGCATTTT. Translating gives CASSPRQSNQPQHF. The chain combines TRBV18 with TRBJ1-5; D is perhaps TRBD1 (5 bases). The CDR3 length is 14 residues. The germline gives CDR1 KGHSH, CDR2 LQKENI. V lost 1 base to trimming and J lost 3 bases, with 7 bases between them.

This clone was found once. The sample holds other DNA sequences that translate to the same CDR3. The chain joins TRBV18 to TRBJ2-1; maybe TRBD2 (5 bases). The CDR3 is 15 amino acids. Per germline, CDR1 KGHSH and CDR2 LQKENI. The germline V and J ends were trimmed by 3 bases and 4 bases, with 13 bases remaining between them. The CDR3 DNA is TGTGCCAGCTCACCGAGTGAGGGTGCTTACAATGAGCAGTTCTTC. It yields the protein CASSPSEGAYNEQFF.

This clone has more than one count but fewer than ten. V usage is TRBV5-1 and J usage is TRBJ1-3; possibly TRBD1 for D (6 bases). Germline lookup yields CDR1 SGHRS and CDR2 YFSETQ. V was pared by 4 bases and J by 0 bases, with 14 bases between. This CDR3 is built from 16 residues. The CDR3 sequence: CASSPRQADSGNTIYF. In DNA form, the CDR3 reads TGCGCCAGCAGCCCCCGACAGGCCGACTCTGGAAACACCATATATTTT.

The rearrangement joins TRBV7-9 to TRBJ1-4; D remains unclear. There are 13 residues in the CDR3. Trimming removed 2 bases at V and 8 bases at J, with 9 bases between. CDR1 is SEHNR and CDR2 is FQNEAQ in the germline V gene (reference sequence). CDR3 loop: CASSLNAGEKLFF. The CDR3 DNA reads as TGTGCCAGCAGCTTAAACGCGGGGGAAAAACTGTTTTTT.

The chain recombines TRBV5-4 with TRBJ2-5; D possibly corresponds to TRBD1 (6 bases). CDR1 and CDR2 (germline): SGHNT, YYREEE (reference sequence). The CDR3 contains 15 residues. V was trimmed by 2 bases and J by 5 bases, leaving 16 bases between them. CDR3 loop: CASSFLGQGRETQYF. In DNA form, the CDR3 reads TGTGCCAGCAGCTTTCTCGGCCAGGGGCGGGAGACCCAGTACTTC.